A selection of T cell receptor beta chains follows, all from one sample in a study of blood T cell repertoires in COVID-19. Profiling relied on immunoSEQ multiplex PCR, and the TCRdb table lists in-frame clones only, not all of them. The data show under 200,000 clones, about 90% seen once. Sequencing input: PBMCs or T cells enriched from blood (not recorded which). Receptor source: a woman between 50 and 59 years old who had recovered from COVID-19. Both conserved end residues are part of each CDR3. A D gene is named only where the DNA matches it firmly. Some rows have no size entry. The others give once, few or many, or a class for an expanded clone.

cdr3_aa cdr3_nt clone_size j_call v_call d_call
CASSTRDRQRYEQYF TGTGCCAGCAGTACAAGGGACAGACAACGCTACGAGCAGTACTTC . TRBJ2-7 TRBV6-5 TRBD1
CASSEAGGGEQFF TGTGCCAGCAGTGAAGCTGGAGGAGGTGAGCAGTTCTTC . TRBJ2-1 TRBV2 .
CASSLPGPGGPQHF TGTGCCAGCAGCTTACCAGGGCCTGGTGGGCCCCAGCATTTT . TRBJ1-5 TRBV28 .
CASSVLGQGNGYTF TGTGCCAGCAGCGTCTTAGGACAGGGGAATGGCTACACCTTC few TRBJ1-2 TRBV9 TRBD1
CASSQESGSENEQFF TGTGCCAGCAGCCAGGAAAGCGGGAGTGAGAATGAGCAGTTCTTC . TRBJ2-1 TRBV3-1/TRBV3-2 TRBD2
CASSFTSGRVNEQYF TGTGCCAGCAGCTTTACTAGCGGGAGGGTCAACGAGCAGTACTTC . TRBJ2-7 TRBV7-6 TRBD2
CASCRDIPTDTQYF TGTGCCAGCTGCCGGGACATCCCCACAGATACGCAGTATTTT . TRBJ2-3 TRBV18 .
CASSLTRLDTGELFF TGTGCCAGCAGCTTAACGCGATTGGACACCGGGGAGCTGTTTTTT . TRBJ2-2 TRBV11-3 .
CSASRDGEQFF TGCAGTGCTAGCCGTGACGGGGAGCAGTTCTTC . TRBJ2-1 TRBV20-1 .
CASSKKPFLRDREASEAFF TGTGCCAGCAGCAAGAAACCCTTCCTAAGGGACAGGGAGGCTTCTGAAGCTTTCTTT . TRBJ1-1 TRBV21-1 .
CASSFWGGDTEAFF TGTGCCAGCAGTTTCTGGGGGGGTGACACTGAAGCTTTCTTT . TRBJ1-1 TRBV28 .
CASSRTGGDTEAFF TGTGCCAGCAGTAGGACAGGGGGTGACACTGAAGCTTTCTTT . TRBJ1-1 TRBV6-4 TRBD1
CASSDVRGTQETQYF TGTGCCAGCAGTGACGTCAGGGGAACACAAGAGACCCAGTACTTC . TRBJ2-5 TRBV2 .
CTSSQDLTSRRETQYF TGCACCAGCAGCCAAGATCTAACTAGCCGGAGGGAGACCCAGTACTTC . TRBJ2-5 TRBV1 .
CASTLGTGQQETQYF TGTGCCAGCACCCTAGGGACAGGACAGCAAGAGACCCAGTACTTC few TRBJ2-5 TRBV7-9 TRBD1
CATSALAGVSYNEQFF TGTGCCACCTCCGCCCTGGCGGGAGTGTCCTACAATGAGCAGTTCTTC . TRBJ2-1 TRBV15 TRBD2
CSVTRTYEQYF TGCAGCGTCACCAGGACCTACGAGCAGTACTTC . TRBJ2-7 TRBV29-1 .